This entry features one T cell receptor (beta chain) sequence. Its cognate antigen has yet to be identified. Per-base quality was not reported, and no clone a single base away is much larger than it. The CDR1 and CDR2 encoded by the germline V gene (reference sequence) are SGHNT and YYREEE. A distance of 14 bases separates the germline ends of V and J, which lose 5 bases and 5 bases respectively. The CDR3 covers 13 residues, taking in both the cysteine and the phenylalanine. Left in the record is the CDR3 DNA by itself, 39 bases read in frame from the first base. This entry belongs to a study of CD8 T cell repertoires and HIV-1 epitope variants (dated by TCRdb to about 2020). About the investigation overall: T cells were stimulated in separate culture wells with each of twenty-five peptides representing autologous and known Gag and Nef epitope variants. The control conditions were a CMV, EBV and flu peptide pool, the Ebola AY9 epitope as a negative control, and a well with no peptide. The epitopes tested covered three Gag epitope families plus Nef HW9 and YT9. Using the EasySep Human T Cell Enrichment Kit, T cells were enriched and then co-cultured with an equal number of autologous T cell-negative cells acting as antigen-presenting cells. The cultures were grown for ten to eleven days in IMDM with gentamicin, and half of the media was changed on days 3 and 7 with IL-2, IL-7 and IL-15 added. A 1M T cell aliquot was kept as an uncultured baseline condition, separate from the 83 T cell cultures. Running each culture condition in triplicate, except for one peptide done in duplicate, gave a total of 80 to 95 T cell cultures. Here is what the overall study found, with its caveats: Roughly 5 clonotypes recognized the Nef KF9 family and one the HW9 family, with no responses to the TAALDMSHF plasma variant. Eight to ten antigen-specific TCR beta clonotypes were identified, of which over 5 appeared to be cross-reactive for autologous or known escape epitope variants. The assay identified only TCR beta chains and indicated proliferation in response to antigen, without indicating T cell function or cytokine profile.

The EasySep Human CD8+ T Cell Enrichment Kit was used on day 10 to isolate CD8+ T cells from every culture. Sequencing of TCR beta CDR3 regions was performed at survey depth on the immunoSEQ platform. The QIAamp DNA micro kit was used to extract genomic DNA from every cultured and uncultured CD8+ T cell population. As for how the authors treated the data: Samples with under 5,000 productive reads were excluded, and this exclusion removed about 7% of the 75 HIV peptide-stimulated cultures. A MANAFEST web app trimmed sequences to CDR3 and removed nonproductive sequences, CDR3s under 5 amino acids, and those not starting C or ending F/W. To count as antigen-specific, a clonotype had to be expanded in at least 2 of 3 replicates compared with the no-peptide control at FDR 0.01, and only within one epitope family. A specific clonotype also had to show a frequency at least fivefold higher than in wells stimulated with peptides from other epitope families. Imported from immuneACCESS, the table was reduced by TCRdb to in-frame sequences with V and J called. These copies leave out some clones; in studies compared against another copy, an unresolved V gene accounts for under half, and the cause of the remainder is not known. The V and J calls and clone size are taken from that table; D and trimming were inferred from the DNA. The sample records several thousand clones, about two thirds of which are singletons. The leading ten clones occupy around 43% of the sample.

This chain joins TRBV5-4 to TRBJ2-7, with a tentative D gene TRBD2 over 6 matching bases. This sequence originates from a male donor with HIV. Sequencing was carried out using cultured CD8+ T cells derived from PBMCs. The CDR3 is CASSGGIGDEQYF. The DNA sequence follows: TGTGCCAGCAGTGGCGGGATCGGGGACGAGCAGTACTTC.